The rows below give T cell receptor beta chains drawn from one sample of a study of beta chain features in type 1 diabetes. The repertoire was sequenced with immunoSEQ multiplex PCR; TCRdb's copy has only in-frame clones and lacks some. The sample shows some 230,000 clones, more than 9% of them seen only once. Sequencing was performed on naive CD4+ T cells from blood. The receptors shown here come from a woman in her late teens or twenties in good health. Both conserved end residues are part of each CDR3. Each record gives: J gene, D gene, V gene, clone size, CDR3 protein, CDR3 DNA. A D gene is named only where the DNA matches it firmly. Clone size is given for some rows only: seen once, a few or many times, or a class if the clone is expanded.

>TRBJ1-2|TRBD1|TRBV5-4|.
CASSSGQGPNYGYTF
TGTGCCAGCAGCTCAGGACAGGGACCTAACTATGGCTACACCTTC
>TRBJ2-4|TRBD2|TRBV19|few
CAIAGREGLAKNIQYF
TGTGCCATAGCGGGGCGGGAGGGCCTAGCCAAAAACATTCAGTACTTC
>TRBJ2-7|TRBD1|TRBV5-1|few
CASSQRDRASEQYF
TGCGCCAGCAGCCAGCGGGACAGGGCTTCCGAGCAGTACTTC
>TRBJ1-1|.|TRBV30|.
CAWSRGLNTEAFF
TGTGCCTGGAGTAGGGGTCTGAACACTGAAGCTTTCTTT
>TRBJ2-3|TRBD1|TRBV9|.
CASSALGQGAHTQYF
TGTGCCAGCAGCGCCCTGGGACAGGGGGCACATACGCAGTATTTT
>TRBJ1-3|.|TRBV6-5|few
CASSLGRLAGNTIYF
TGTGCCAGCAGCCTGGGGCGTTTAGCTGGAAACACCATATATTTT
>TRBJ1-1|.|TRBV5-1|few
CASSLGFGTEAFF
TGCGCCAGCAGCTTGGGTTTCGGCACTGAAGCTTTCTTT
>TRBJ1-4|TRBD1|TRBV29-1|many
CSVLRTGGEQLFF
TGCAGCGTCCTTAGGACAGGGGGCGAACAACTGTTTTTT
>TRBJ2-5|.|TRBV7-9|.
CASSRDQGQETQYF
TGTGCCAGCAGCCGCGACCAGGGCCAAGAGACCCAGTACTTC
>TRBJ2-5|.|TRBV29-1|few
CSVRGRIRKETQYF
TGCAGCGTTCGGGGGAGAATCCGGAAAGAGACCCAGTACTTC
>TRBJ1-2|.|TRBV2|.
CASTPAGSGYTF
TGTGCCAGCACTCCAGCGGGCAGCGGCTACACCTTC
>TRBJ1-5|.|TRBV2|.
CASKLEGDQPQHF
TGTGCCAGCAAACTCGAGGGGGATCAGCCCCAGCATTTT
>TRBJ2-3|.|TRBV2|.
CASSDQGIAADTQYF
TGTGCCAGCAGTGATCAGGGTATTGCCGCAGATACGCAGTATTTT
>TRBJ2-3|TRBD1|TRBV6-4|.
CASSGTGTADTQYF
TGTGCCAGCAGTGGGACAGGGACCGCAGATACGCAGTATTTT
>TRBJ1-6|TRBD1|TRBV6-5|few
CASSYAGQGHNSPLHF
TGTGCCAGCAGTTACGCGGGACAGGGGCATAATTCACCCCTCCACTTT
>TRBJ2-7|TRBD2|TRBV6-5|.
CASSYTGLAGNDEQYF
TGTGCCAGCAGTTACACGGGACTAGCGGGAAACGACGAGCAGTACTTC
>TRBJ2-1|.|TRBV6-5|.
CASSYPQVNNEQFF
TGTGCCAGCAGTTACCCACAGGTAAACAATGAGCAGTTCTTC
>TRBJ2-3|.|TRBV7-2|few
CASSLAGAGDTQYF
TGTGCCAGCAGCTTAGCAGGGGCTGGAGATACGCAGTATTTT
>TRBJ1-1|TRBD1|TRBV19|few
CASSPPGQVSEAFF
TGTGCCAGTAGTCCGCCGGGACAGGTCTCTGAAGCTTTCTTT
>TRBJ2-7|TRBD1|TRBV5-1|.
CASSTGDRDYEQYF
TGCGCCAGCAGCACTGGGGACAGGGACTACGAGCAGTACTTC
>TRBJ1-1|.|TRBV30|few
CAWGWPGGGQKAFF
TGTGCCTGGGGCTGGCCTGGGGGGGGGCAGAAAGCTTTCTTT
>TRBJ1-2|.|TRBV27|few
CASSITPGLNYGYTF
TGTGCCAGCAGCATAACTCCGGGATTAAACTATGGCTACACCTTC
>TRBJ2-2|.|TRBV20-1|.
CSAQGSGELFF
TGCAGTGCGCAGGGTTCCGGGGAGCTGTTTTTT
>TRBJ2-1|TRBD2|TRBV6-6|few
CASSYAGGPYNEQFF
TGTGCCAGCAGTTACGCGGGAGGGCCTTACAATGAGCAGTTCTTC
>TRBJ2-5|TRBD2|TRBV5-1|.
CASSLLGGRGEETQYF
TGCGCCAGCAGCTTGCTGGGCGGGAGGGGCGAAGAGACCCAGTACTTC
>TRBJ2-7|.|TRBV30|few
CAWSVTGVGEQYF
TGTGCCTGGAGTGTAACAGGAGTCGGCGAGCAGTACTTC
>TRBJ2-6|.|TRBV5-1|.
CASSLTDSGANVLTF
TGCGCCAGCAGCTTGACAGACTCTGGGGCCAACGTCCTGACTTTC
>TRBJ2-7|.|TRBV6-6|.
CASRPYTGLYEQYF
TGTGCCAGCAGGCCCTATACAGGCCTCTACGAGCAGTACTTC
>TRBJ1-3|.|TRBV2|few
CASQATGSGNTIYF
TGTGCCAGCCAAGCGACGGGCTCTGGAAACACCATATATTTT
>TRBJ1-1|.|TRBV13|few
CASSLISLGHVDTEAFF
TGTGCCAGCAGCCTCATCTCTTTGGGGCATGTCGACACTGAAGCTTTCTTT
>TRBJ1-2|.|TRBV5-6|few
CASSLEHNYGYTF
TGTGCCAGCAGCTTGGAACATAACTATGGCTACACCTTC
>TRBJ2-3|TRBD2|TRBV7-8|.
CASSPSGTSGRTMAQYF
TGTGCCAGCAGCCCCTCCGGGACTAGCGGGAGGACGATGGCGCAGTATTTT
>TRBJ2-1|TRBD2|TRBV30|.
CAWSVRLTSGGRNEQFF
TGTGCCTGGAGTGTACGGCTGACTAGCGGGGGGCGCAATGAGCAGTTCTTC
>TRBJ2-5|.|TRBV12-5|.
CASQEGAETQYF
TGTGCTAGTCAGGAGGGCGCCGAGACCCAGTACTTC
>TRBJ1-2|.|TRBV6-5|.
CASSYNAPPEGGYTF
TGTGCCAGCAGTTACAATGCCCCCCCGGAGGGTGGCTACACCTTC
>TRBJ1-5|.|TRBV4-1|few
CASSQDEKQGSNQPQHF
TGCGCCAGCAGCCAAGATGAGAAACAGGGTAGCAATCAGCCCCAGCATTTT
>TRBJ1-4|TRBD1|TRBV18|few
CASSARTGITNEKLFF
TGTGCCAGCTCAGCCCGGACAGGGATAACTAATGAAAAACTGTTTTTT
>TRBJ2-6|.|TRBV28|few
CASSFRRGSGANVLTF
TGTGCCAGCAGTTTTCGGCGGGGCTCTGGGGCCAACGTCCTGACTTTC
>TRBJ1-1|TRBD1|TRBV2|few
CASIRTGPNTEAFF
TGTGCCAGCATAAGGACAGGGCCGAACACTGAAGCTTTCTTT
>TRBJ1-2|TRBD1|TRBV5-4|.
CASSQRQGNGYTF
TGTGCCAGCAGTCAACGACAGGGGAACGGCTACACCTTC
>TRBJ1-2|TRBD1|TRBV7-3|.
CASSLGPDRASYGYTF
TGTGCCAGCAGCTTAGGCCCCGACAGGGCCTCCTATGGCTACACCTTC
>TRBJ2-1|TRBD2|TRBV10-3|.
CAISESRTSALSSYNEQFF
TGTGCCATCAGTGAGTCTAGGACTAGCGCGCTAAGCTCCTACAATGAGCAGTTCTTC
>TRBJ1-6|.|TRBV23-1|few
CASSQPGEHSPLHF
TGCGCCAGCAGTCAACCAGGGGAGCATTCACCCCTCCACTTT
>TRBJ2-7|.|TRBV4-1|.
CASSQDGGYSYEQYF
TGTGCCAGCAGCCAAGATGGCGGTTACTCCTACGAGCAGTACTTC
>TRBJ1-2|.|TRBV30|.
CAWSVGRSEYGYTF
TGTGCCTGGAGTGTGGGCCGTTCCGAATATGGCTACACCTTC
>TRBJ2-5|.|TRBV7-9|few
CASIPTQGQETQYF
TGTGCCAGCATCCCTACACAGGGACAAGAGACCCAGTACTTC
>TRBJ1-1|.|TRBV5-1|.
CASSFATGSTEAFF
TGCGCCAGCAGCTTCGCGACAGGTAGCACTGAAGCTTTCTTT
>TRBJ1-4|.|TRBV6-1|few
CASTDRRGNEKLFF
TGTGCCAGCACCGACAGGCGAGGGAATGAAAAACTGTTTTTT
>TRBJ2-3|.|TRBV6-1|.
CASKRDGLSTDTQYF
TGTGCCAGCAAGCGAGACGGCCTAAGCACAGATACGCAGTATTTT
>TRBJ1-1|.|TRBV30|.
CAWSVAKNTEAFF
TGTGCCTGGAGTGTAGCCAAGAACACTGAAGCTTTCTTT
>TRBJ2-3|TRBD1|TRBV2|.
CASSERLRTGEGDTQYF
TGTGCCAGCAGTGAACGTCTCCGGACAGGGGAAGGTGATACGCAGTATTTT
>TRBJ2-5|.|TRBV20-1|.
CSAGGLETQYF
TGCAGTGCTGGGGGCCTGGAGACCCAGTACTTC
>TRBJ2-3|.|TRBV30|.
CAWSVSFETGTDTQYF
TGTGCCTGGAGTGTAAGTTTCGAGACAGGCACAGATACGCAGTATTTT
>TRBJ2-1|.|TRBV14|few
CASSDPRTKTHEQFF
TGTGCCAGCAGCGACCCCCGGACAAAGACCCATGAGCAGTTCTTC
>TRBJ2-3|.|TRBV18|.
CASSPPRERFTDTQYF
TGTGCCAGCTCACCACCCCGGGAGCGGTTCACAGATACGCAGTATTTT
>TRBJ2-3|TRBD2|TRBV10-3|.
CAISGLAGTTDTQYF
TGTGCCATCAGTGGGCTAGCGGGGACCACAGATACGCAGTATTTT